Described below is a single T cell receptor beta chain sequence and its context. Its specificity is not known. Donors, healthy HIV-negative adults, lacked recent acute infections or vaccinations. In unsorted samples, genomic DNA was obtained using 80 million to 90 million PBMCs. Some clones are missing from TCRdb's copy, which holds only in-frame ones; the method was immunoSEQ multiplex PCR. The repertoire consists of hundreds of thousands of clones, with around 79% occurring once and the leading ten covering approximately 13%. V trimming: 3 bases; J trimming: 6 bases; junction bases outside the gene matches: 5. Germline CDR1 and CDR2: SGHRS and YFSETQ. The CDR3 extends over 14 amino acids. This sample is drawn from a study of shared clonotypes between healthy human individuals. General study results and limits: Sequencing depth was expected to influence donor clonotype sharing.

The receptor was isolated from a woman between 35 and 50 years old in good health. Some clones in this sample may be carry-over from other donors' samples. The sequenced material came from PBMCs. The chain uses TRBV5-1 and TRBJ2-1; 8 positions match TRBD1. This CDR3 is CASSYGTGRNEQFF. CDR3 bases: TGCGCCAGCAGCTACGGGACAGGACGCAATGAGCAGTTCTTC.